The 30 T cell receptor beta chains below all came from one sample that was sequenced in a study of vaccination effects on CD4 cells after COVID-19. The table came from immunoSEQ multiplex PCR; TCRdb's copy has only in-frame clones and leaves some out. The sample shows 42,000 or so clones, approximately 70% of them seen only once. For these TCRs, the target antigens are not known. ViraFEST assay sequencing came after antigen-specific CD4+ T cells were expanded with viral peptide pools. Culturing for about 10 days preceded CD4+ T cell isolation. Infection with SARS-CoV-2 occurred in the person between March and December 2020, and PCR confirmed it. Specimen: CD4+ T cells from PBMCs cultured with a peptide pool, collected before COVID-19 vaccination. Receptors were obtained from a human donor who had a prior SARS-CoV-2 infection.

The chain joins TRBV5-6 to TRBJ2-1, with 9 bases aligning to TRBD1. Germline V lookup: CDR1 SGHDT, CDR2 YYEEEE. V gave up 2 bases and J gave up 5 bases; unmatched junction bases: 5. CDR3 length: 15 amino acids. DNA of the CDR3: TGTGCCAGCAGCTTAACAGGGGGCGATCACAATGAGCAGTTCTTC. Translated: CASSLTGGDHNEQFF.

This rearrangement joins TRBV3-1 (or the pseudogene TRBV3-2) to TRBJ2-1, with a tentative D call TRBD1 (6 bases). This CDR3 spans 13 amino acids. V gave up 4 bases and J gave up 8 bases, with 12 bases separating them. Per the germline V gene, CDR1 is LGHDT and CDR2 is YNNKEL (reference sequence). In DNA form, the CDR3 reads TGTGCCAGCAGCCTGAGGGGGAGCGATGAGCAGTTCTTC. It specifies CASSLRGSDEQFF.

The chain uses TRBV6-6 and TRBJ1-2; weak D call: TRBD1 (5 bases). The germline V and J ends were trimmed by 6 bases and 2 bases, with 7 bases remaining between them. The CDR3 sequence is 12 residues long. The germline V gene has CDR1 MNHNY and CDR2 SVGAGI (reference sequence). The CDR3 region is CASSGTNYGYTF. For the CDR3, the DNA is TGTGCCAGCAGCGGGACCAACTATGGCTACACCTTC.

This clone was seen only a few times. The V call is TRBV21-1, the J call TRBJ2-7. TRBV21-1 is a pseudogene segment. This CDR3 contains 14 residues. CDR3 region: CASSKENGSAKQYF. CDR3 nucleotide sequence: TGTGCCAGCAGCAAAGAAAACGGCTCGGCCAAGCAGTACTTC.

The chain carries TRBV9 and TRBJ1-4; D gene ambiguous. From germline, CDR1 is SGDLS and CDR2 YYNGEE. CDR3 length: 15 residues. V lost 3 bases and J 8 bases, leaving 17 bases between the germline ends. CDR3 sequence (DNA): TGTGCCAGCAGCGAGAGGTCGGGTTTTGGGGAAAAACTGTTTTTT. Translation gives CASSERSGFGEKLFF.

The chain combines TRBV3-1 (or the pseudogene TRBV3-2) with TRBJ1-1; D is unresolved. Germline assignment: CDR1 LGHDT and CDR2 YNNKEL (reference sequence). Trimming cost V 2 bases and J 1 base, with 5 bases left between them. The length of the CDR3 is 13 residues. CDR3 sequence reads: CASSQLWNTEAFF. The CDR3 nucleotides read TGTGCCAGCAGCCAATTATGGAACACTGAAGCTTTCTTT.

A few counts support this clone. CDR3 region: CASSIGLAGTGELFF. The CDR3 region has the DNA TGTGCCAGTAGTATAGGACTAGCAGGCACCGGGGAGCTGTTTTTT. The chain combines TRBV19 with TRBJ2-2, with 7 bases that match TRBD2. Trimming removed 1 base from V and 4 bases from J; junction bases left unmatched: 3. Per the germline V gene, CDR1 is LNHDA and CDR2 is SQIVND (reference sequence). CDR3 length equals 15 residues.

This chain links TRBV19 with TRBJ1-6; D gene ambiguous. The CDR3 is 16 amino acids. The V gene lost 3 bases and the J gene lost 0 bases, with 9 bases spanning the gap. Per the germline V gene, CDR1 is LNHDA and CDR2 is SQIVND (reference sequence). The CDR3: CASSMREVSYNSPLHF. As DNA, the CDR3 is TGTGCCAGTAGTATGCGAGAAGTCTCCTATAATTCACCCCTCCACTTT.

This chain joins TRBV14 and TRBJ1-1; D call uncertain. The CDR3 runs 13 residues. The ends were cut back, 4 bases at V and 0 bases at J, with 6 bases in the middle. Germline V gene data show CDR1 as SGHDN and CDR2 as FVKESK. CDR3 DNA sequence: TGTGCCAGCAGCCGAGTGATGAACACTGAAGCTTTCTTT. Translation gives CASSRVMNTEAFF.

The table lists this clone with a count of one. This chain connects TRBV2 to TRBJ2-1, with D perhaps being TRBD1 or TRBD2 (5 bases each). V lost 3 bases and J lost 4, with 7 bases in between. The V gene's germline CDR1 is SNHLY and CDR2 FYNNEI. CDR3 length: 13 amino acids. The CDR3 DNA follows: TGTGCCAGCAGTGAGGGGACGTACAATGAGCAGTTCTTC. Amino acids: CASSEGTYNEQFF. The full variable domain, completed using reference TRBV2 and TRBJ2-1, is EPEVTQTPSHQVTQMGQEVILRCVPISNHLYFYWYRQILGQKVEFLVSFYNNEISEKSEIFDDQFSVERPDGSNFTLKIRSTKLEDSAMYFCASSEGTYNEQFFGPGTRLTVL.

In this sample, this clone turned up a few times. The V and J genes are TRBV19 and TRBJ2-1; 16 positions match TRBD2. Germline CDR1 reads LNHDA; CDR2 reads SQIVND (reference sequence). Trimming at V came to 8 bases and at J to 4 bases, leaving 11 bases not matched to a gene. This CDR3 region has 18 residues. The CDR3 bases are TGTGCCAGTGGGTCCGGGACTAGCGGGGGGGCTAGTTACAATGAGCAGTTCTTC. Translating gives CASGSGTSGGASYNEQFF.

The chain joins TRBV6-5 to TRBJ1-2, with D perhaps TRBD1 (5 bases). With 0 bases removed from V and 4 bases from J, the gap between germline ends came to 9 bases. Germline values: CDR1 MNHEY, CDR2 SVGAGI. The CDR3 length is 14 residues. The DNA of the CDR3 is TGTGCCAGCAGTTACTCCCGGGACCGCTATGGCTACACCTTC. The encoded protein is CASSYSRDRYGYTF.

This clone has more than one count but fewer than ten. The V and J genes are TRBV2 and TRBJ1-1; D call uncertain. The CDR3 is 11 residues long. Germline V gives CDR1 SNHLY, CDR2 FYNNEI. V was cut by 6 bases and J by 6 bases, with 8 bases left in between. The CDR3 DNA is TGTGCCAGCAGGAGGGATGCTGAAGCTTTCTTT. Encoded protein: CASRRDAEAFF.

The genes are TRBV25-1 and TRBJ2-5, with TRBD1 matching 10 bases. CDR1 and CDR2 from the germline V gene are MGHDK and SYGVNS. The CDR3 loop spans 13 amino acids. The V and J ends lost 8 bases and 5 bases, in that order; junction bases with no gene match: 5. This CDR3 reads CASRQGAGETQYF. The CDR3 bases are TGTGCCAGCCGACAGGGGGCGGGGGAGACCCAGTACTTC.

The chain couples TRBV6-2 or TRBV6-3 to TRBJ1-6; no reliable D call. CDR3 length: 13 amino acids. Germline V gives CDR1 MNHEY, CDR2 SVGEGT. Between the trimmed V and J ends, which lost 2 bases and 10 bases, there was a span of 9 bases. The CDR3 DNA sequence: TGTGCCAGCAGTTACGACCTAGGATCACCCCTCCACTTT. Translated: CASSYDLGSPLHF.

The chain employs TRBV5-1 and TRBJ1-1; weak D call: TRBD1 (6 bases). Germline lookup yields CDR1 SGHRS and CDR2 YFSETQ. Trimming pared 0 bases from V and 6 bases from J, leaving 15 bases between. The CDR3 is 15 residues long. CDR3 region: CASSLGGQDDSEAFF. The CDR3 coding sequence is TGCGCCAGCAGCTTGGGGGGGCAGGACGATTCTGAAGCTTTCTTT.

This clone was counted once. The chain is built from TRBV7-8 and TRBJ2-7, with D unresolved. CDR1 and CDR2 (germline): SGHVS, FQNEAQ. Trimming left V 0 bases short and J 3 bases short, with 6 bases between. This CDR3 has 13 amino acids. CDR3 loop: CASSLALDYEQYF. CDR3 DNA: TGTGCCAGCAGCTTAGCGTTAGACTACGAGCAGTACTTC.

The chain combines TRBV3-1 (or the pseudogene TRBV3-2) with TRBJ2-1; 11 bases line up with TRBD2. This CDR3 spans 16 amino acids. Germline-derived CDR1 and CDR2 are LGHDT and YNNKEL (reference sequence). With V trimmed by 0 bases and J by 10 bases, 8 bases remained unmatched. The CDR3 loop is CASSQEHTLAGGEQFF. The CDR3 region has the DNA TGTGCCAGCAGCCAAGAACATACCTTAGCGGGGGGGGAGCAGTTCTTC.

The V call is TRBV5-1, the J call TRBJ2-3; D is unresolved. The germline V gene encodes CDR1 SGHRS and CDR2 YFSETQ. This CDR3 has 15 amino acids. V lost 1 base and J 0 bases, leaving 9 bases between the germline ends. Here the CDR3 DNA reads TGCGCCAGCAGCTTGAGGGTGTCTAGCACAGATACGCAGTATTTT. Translation: CASSLRVSSTDTQYF.

DNA of the CDR3: TGTGCCAGCAGCTTAGATATGGCCGGAGGGGTCCATGAGCAGTTCTTC. This sequence encodes CASSLDMAGGVHEQFF. The J gene is TRBJ2-1, the V gene TRBV11-3, with D possibly being TRBD2 (6 bases). The length of the CDR3 is 16 residues. V lost 0 bases to trimming and J lost 8 bases, with 17 bases between them. Germline CDR1 and CDR2: SGHNT and YENEEA.

The table lists this clone with a count of one. The rearrangement uses TRBV9 and TRBJ2-1; the match to TRBD2 covers 7 bases. From germline, CDR1 is SGDLS and CDR2 YYNGEE. The CDR3 is 15 amino acids. J gave up 6 bases and V 0 bases, and 6 bases lay outside the gene matches. Written as DNA, the CDR3 is TGTGCCAGCAGCGTAGAACCGACTAGCCGCAATGAGCAGTTCTTC. Encoded protein: CASSVEPTSRNEQFF.

V and J are TRBV2 and TRBJ2-7; D unclear. CDR3 length equals 13 residues. Trimming left V 3 bases short and J 3 bases short, with 9 bases between. Germline CDR1 SNHLY, CDR2 FYNNEI. CDR3 coding DNA: TGTGCCAGCAGTGAGGCAGTGGGCTACGAGCAGTACTTC. Amino acids: CASSEAVGYEQYF.

V usage is TRBV18 and J usage is TRBJ1-1; 9 nucleotides line up with TRBD1. The germline gives CDR1 KGHSH, CDR2 LQKENI. The CDR3 loop spans 15 amino acids. V gave up 3 bases and J gave up 2 bases; unmatched junction bases: 4. In nucleotides, the CDR3 is TGTGCCAGCTCACCGGTGACAGGGGGAAACACTGAAGCTTTCTTT. This codes for CASSPVTGGNTEAFF.

This clone has just a few counts. Here the CDR3 reads CASSSTGGNQPQHF. CDR3 sequence (DNA): TGTGCCAGCAGCTCGACAGGCGGCAATCAGCCCCAGCATTTT. The V and J genes are TRBV7-9 and TRBJ1-5, with D possibly matching TRBD1 (6 bases). This CDR3 has 14 residues. V gave up 4 bases and J gave up 2 bases, with 9 bases separating them. Germline V gene sequence: CDR1 SEHNR, CDR2 FQNEAQ (reference sequence).

This clone was observed once. This chain links TRBV24-1 with TRBJ2-6; 7 nucleotides line up with TRBD1. V trimming: 2 bases; J trimming: 13 bases; junction bases outside the gene matches: 19. From germline, CDR1 is KGHDR and CDR2 SFDVKD. This CDR3 has 18 residues. CDR3 sequence (DNA): TGTGCCACCAGTGATTCCCGGACAGGAGACGGACCATTTAAAGTCCTGACTTTC. Protein sequence: CATSDSRTGDGPFKVLTF.

This rearrangement joins TRBV5-1 to TRBJ2-4; D remains ambiguous. Germline CDR1 is SGHRS and CDR2 is YFSETQ. Trimming removed 0 bases from V and 7 bases from J, with 11 bases in between. This CDR3 region has 14 residues. The CDR3 DNA reads TGCGCCAGCAGCTTGGATAGACACACGAACATTCAGTACTTC. It specifies CASSLDRHTNIQYF. The entire variable domain, with the rest obtained from reference TRBV5-1 and TRBJ2-4, is as follows: KAGVTQTPRYLIKTRGQQVTLSCSPISGHRSVSWYQQTPGQGLQFLFEYFSETQRNKGNFPGRFSGRQFSNSRSEMNVSTLELGDSALYLCASSLDRHTNIQYFGAGTRLSVL.

This CDR3 reads CATSDIGNTGELFF. The CDR3 DNA reads TGTGCCACCAGTGATATAGGAAACACCGGGGAGCTGTTTTTT. This chain joins TRBV24-1 and TRBJ2-2; D call uncertain. V gave up 3 bases and J gave up 2 bases, with 6 bases separating them. The CDR3 extends over 14 amino acids. Germline CDR1 reads KGHDR; CDR2 reads SFDVKD.

This chain joins TRBV7-9 and TRBJ2-7; D may be TRBD2 (6 bases). The germline V gene has CDR1 SEHNR and CDR2 FQNEAQ (reference sequence). V lost 11 bases and J lost 4, with 18 bases in between. This CDR3 has 13 residues. CDR3 loop: CAGGRGEEYEQYF. In DNA, the CDR3 is TGTGCCGGAGGCCGCGGGGAGGAGTACGAGCAGTACTTC.

This chain links TRBV7-2 with TRBJ1-5; D possibly corresponds to TRBD1 (5 bases). The CDR3 totals 15 residues. Trimming stripped 2 bases from V and 9 bases from J, with 17 bases between. Per the germline V gene, CDR1 is SGHTA and CDR2 is FQGNSA. In DNA, the CDR3 is TGTGCCAGCAGCTTACGTAGTGGGACGAGGTGGCCCCAGCATTTT. It translates to CASSLRSGTRWPQHF. Full variable domain (remainder filled in from reference TRBV7-2 and TRBJ1-5): GAGVSQSPSNKVTEKGKDVELRCDPISGHTALYWYRQSLGQGLEFLIYFQGNSAPDKSGLPSDRFSAERTGGSVSTLTIQRTQQEDSAVYLCASSLRSGTRWPQHFGDGTRLSIL.

The chain couples TRBV7-2 to TRBJ1-5, with D uncertain. With 8 bases removed from V and 0 bases from J, the gap between germline ends came to 11 bases. This CDR3 region has 14 residues. Germline V gives CDR1 SGHTA, CDR2 FQGNSA. The CDR3 here is CASGKGSSNQPQHF. As DNA, the CDR3 is TGTGCCAGCGGCAAGGGCAGTAGCAATCAGCCCCAGCATTTT. Looking up the rest from reference TRBV7-2 and TRBJ1-5 gives the full variable domain: GAGVSQSPSNKVTEKGKDVELRCDPISGHTALYWYRQSLGQGLEFLIYFQGNSAPDKSGLPSDRFSAERTGGSVSTLTIQRTQQEDSAVYLCASGKGSSNQPQHFGDGTRLSIL.